The 4 T cell receptor beta chains reported below all come from one sample, sequenced in a study of response to subunit inactivated influenza vaccine. MiXCR, applied by TCRdb to the RT-PCR reads, yields one record per CDR3 protein. The table has 530,000 or so distinct CDR3 sequences, 12% seen once. Sample: PBMCs from blood, taken on the day of vaccination. The receptors come from a man over 45 who received an inactivated influenza vaccine.

The chain recombines TRBV7-2 with TRBJ1-1, with 9 bases matching TRBD1. The V segment lost 1 base and the J segment 0 bases; nucleotides outside the gene matches: 3. Germline-derived CDR1 and CDR2 are SGHTA and FQGNSA. The CDR3 covers 16 residues. CDR3 nucleotides: TGTGCCAGCAGCTTAGGACAGGGGGGAATGAACACTGAAGCTTTCTTT. Translating it yields CASSLGQGGMNTEAFF.

This clonotype was seen a few times. The chain is built from TRBV10-3 and TRBJ1-2; 7 nucleotides line up with TRBD1. The trim removed 10 bases at V and 8 bases at J, leaving 13 bases unmatched. Germline loops: CDR1 ENHRY, CDR2 SYGVKD. This CDR3 spans 13 amino acids. CDR3 coding DNA: TGTGCCAGTAGGGACAGAGGAATGGGAGGCTACACCTTC. Residues: CASRDRGMGGYTF.

This clonotype came up many times. The CDR3 DNA is TGCAGTGCTAGACCGAGGAGCTCCTACAATGAGCAGTTCTTC. This gives the protein CSARPRSSYNEQFF. V usage is TRBV20-1 and J usage is TRBJ2-1; D is ambiguous. V lost 2 bases to trimming and J lost 0 bases, with 8 bases between them. The length of the CDR3 is 14 residues. Germline lookup yields CDR1 DFQATT and CDR2 SNEGSKA (reference sequence).

This clonotype was observed many times. V and J are TRBV2 and TRBJ2-2, with 9 bases aligning to TRBD2. The CDR3 is 15 residues long. V lost 6 bases and J lost 4; bases outside the gene matches: 6. The V gene's germline CDR1 is SNHLY and CDR2 FYNNEI. The CDR3 here is CASSVAGAGTGELFF. The CDR3 region has the DNA TGTGCCAGCAGCGTAGCGGGGGCCGGCACCGGGGAGCTGTTTTTT.